This TCR beta chain was identified in a study of T cell responses to AZD1222 COVID-19 vaccine. Using immunoSEQ multiplex PCR, the repertoire was profiled, and TCRdb retains in-frame clones only, with some absent. Of roughly 160,000 clones in the sample, 75% to 95% are singletons; the top ten hold approximately 1.6%. Germline loops: CDR1 SGHVS, CDR2 FNYEAQ. V lost 3 bases, J lost 0 bases, and 12 bases lay in between. The CDR3 has 17 amino acids. This sequence was found in an adult in good health. The chain has TRBV7-6 and TRBJ2-6; TRBD1 is a possible D gene (5 bases). Sequencing used peripheral blood, obtained on day 0 of AZD1222 vaccination. This chain's CDR3 is CASSFQGYSSGANVLTF. CDR3 DNA sequence: TGTGCCAGCAGCTTTCAGGGTTACTCCTCTGGGGCCAACGTCCTGACTTTC.